Listed here are 32 T cell receptor beta chains from one sample, sequenced in a study of T cells in Graves' hyperthyroidism and ophthalmopathy. The TCR beta CDR3 regions underwent amplification using RNA transcripts as the source. The study used the HTBI primer set for a first-round RT-PCR of the TCR CDR3. Via MiXCR, TCRdb re-called the multiplex PCR reads, giving one row per CDR3 protein. Altogether hundreds of thousands of distinct CDR3 sequences are present, about 20% being singletons, with the ten largest covering around a third. The source material was blood. All receptors come from a man aged 25-45 years with Graves' ophthalmopathy.

This clonotype was counted at least ten times. The chain employs TRBV7-2 and TRBJ2-1, with 10 bases identical to TRBD2. This CDR3 spans 15 amino acids. Germline trimming cut 7 bases from V and 4 bases from J; bases unmatched to any gene: 7. Germline values: CDR1 SGHTA, CDR2 FQGNSA. The CDR3 region has the DNA TGTGCCAGCATCGAAGGGACTAGCGCTTACAATGAGCAGTTCTTC. Its protein is CASIEGTSAYNEQFF. Looking up the rest from reference TRBV7-2 and TRBJ2-1 gives the full variable domain: GAGVSQSPSNKVTEKGKDVELRCDPISGHTALYWYRQSLGQGLEFLIYFQGNSAPDKSGLPSDRFSAERTGGSVSTLTIQRTQQEDSAVYLCASIEGTSAYNEQFFGPGTRLTVL.

The genes are TRBV27 and TRBJ2-7; perhaps TRBD1 as D (5 bases). This CDR3 has 16 residues. CDR1 is MNHEY, CDR2 SMNVEV, per germline (reference sequence). Trimming stripped 2 bases from V and 0 bases from J, with 14 bases between. The CDR3 sequence is CASSLNGARSSYEQYF. For the CDR3, the DNA is TGTGCCAGCAGTTTAAATGGGGCCAGGTCCTCCTACGAGCAGTACTTC.

This chain connects TRBV5-1 to TRBJ1-4, with D perhaps matching TRBD1 (5 bases). This CDR3 has 14 residues. The V and J ends lost 2 bases and 4 bases respectively, with 9 bases between them. Per the germline V gene, CDR1 is SGHRS and CDR2 is YFSETQ. The CDR3 spells CASSFGGINEKLFF. CDR3 DNA sequence: TGCGCCAGCAGCTTTGGGGGAATTAATGAAAAACTGTTTTTT.

This clonotype was counted only a few times. The chain couples TRBV27 to TRBJ2-1; weak D call: TRBD2 (6 bases). The CDR3 covers 14 residues. Germline assignment: CDR1 MNHEY and CDR2 SMNVEV (reference sequence). Trimming removed 2 bases at V and 8 bases at J, with 13 bases between. The CDR3 here is CASSLVAGGDEQFF. In DNA, the CDR3 is TGTGCCAGCAGTTTAGTCGCTGGCGGGGATGAGCAGTTCTTC.

In its sample, this clonotype was seen many times. The V gene is TRBV6-1, the J gene TRBJ2-2; D call uncertain. V shed 4 bases and J shed 1 base, with 7 bases lying between them. The V gene's germline CDR1 is MNHNS and CDR2 SASEGT. CDR3 length equals 14 residues. CDR3 residues: CASSGARNTGELFF. Written as DNA, the CDR3 is TGTGCCAGCAGTGGAGCGAGGAACACCGGGGAGCTGTTTTTT.

The chain joins TRBV2 to TRBJ2-5; perhaps TRBD2 as D (7 bases). Germline V gene lookup returns CDR1 SNHLY and CDR2 FYNNEI. Trimming cost V 6 bases and J 5 bases, with 19 bases left between them. CDR3 length equals 15 residues. CDR3: CASSPRGGVRETQYF. DNA for the CDR3: TGTGCCAGCAGCCCTCGAGGGGGGGTCAGGGAGACCCAGTACTTC.

J is TRBJ2-3 and V is TRBV5-6; possible D gene TRBD1, 5 bases. Germline V gives CDR1 SGHDT, CDR2 YYEEEE. The CDR3 loop spans 14 amino acids. V gave up 4 bases and J gave up 2 bases, with 11 bases separating them. The CDR3 reads CASSDQGLTDTQYF. The CDR3 bases are TGTGCCAGCAGCGATCAGGGCCTCACAGATACGCAGTATTTT.

This chain uses TRBV27 with TRBJ2-1, with D unresolved. CDR3 size: 13 residues. Trimming took off 3 bases at V and 8 bases at J, with 11 bases between the two ends. Germline values: CDR1 MNHEY, CDR2 SMNVEV (reference sequence). The CDR3 nucleotides read TGTGCCAGCAGTTTCCTCTCAACCGATGAGCAGTTCTTC. This sequence encodes CASSFLSTDEQFF.

There are a few counts of this clonotype. The V gene is TRBV7-8, the J gene TRBJ2-5, with 10 bases fitting TRBD1. J gave up 2 bases and V 1 base, and 7 bases lay outside the gene matches. This CDR3 has 17 amino acids. From germline, CDR1 is SGHVS and CDR2 FQNEAQ. The CDR3 reads CASSLEDGTGVQETQYF. The CDR3 DNA follows: TGTGCCAGCAGCTTAGAGGACGGGACAGGGGTACAAGAGACCCAGTACTTC. Drawing the rest from reference TRBV7-8 and TRBJ2-5, the complete variable domain is GAGVSQSPRYKVAKRGQDVALRCDPISGHVSLFWYQQALGQGPEFLTYFQNEAQLDKSGLPSDRFFAERPEGSVSTLKIQRTQQEDSAVYLCASSLEDGTGVQETQYFGPGTRLLVL.

The J gene is TRBJ2-7, the V gene TRBV28; 8 bases are shared with TRBD1. The junction had 8 bases not matched to a gene; V was cut back by 6 bases and J by 4 bases. Germline lookup yields CDR1 MDHEN and CDR2 SYDVKM. The CDR3 consists of 14 residues. The CDR3, as DNA: TGTGCCAGCAGAACAGACAGGGGAAGATACGAGCAGTACTTC. Its protein is CASRTDRGRYEQYF.

This clonotype was seen repeatedly, ten times or more. The CDR3 nucleotides are TGTGCCAGCAGTTTAGACAGGGCGAATTCACCCCTCCACTTT. This encodes CASSLDRANSPLHF. J is TRBJ1-6 and V is TRBV28, with TRBD1 matching 7 bases. The CDR3 covers 14 residues. Germline CDR1 is MDHEN and CDR2 is SYDVKM. Germline trimming cut 2 bases from V and 7 bases from J; bases unmatched to any gene: 2.

This clonotype came up once. This chain links TRBV5-6 with TRBJ1-1; D gene unclear. CDR3 length: 15 amino acids. Deletions cut 1 base from V and 4 bases from J, with 14 bases between. The germline CDR1 and CDR2 sequences are SGHDT and YYEEEE. The CDR3 spells CASSLPSRVGTEAFF. CDR3 DNA sequence: TGTGCCAGCAGCTTGCCGTCACGGGTGGGCACTGAAGCTTTCTTT.

The chain links TRBV20-1 to TRBJ2-5, with D perhaps TRBD2 (5 bases). This CDR3 has 12 residues. V lost 7 bases and J 1 base, leaving 10 bases between the germline ends. Germline V CDR1 and CDR2: DFQATT, SNEGSKA (reference sequence). CDR3 coding DNA: TGCAGTGAGGCCGGGGTCCAAGAGACCCAGTACTTC. Protein sequence: CSEAGVQETQYF.

This clonotype has more than one count but fewer than ten. The CDR3 here is CASSAQGSGNTIYF. CDR3 DNA: TGTGCCAGCAGCGCTCAGGGCTCTGGAAACACCATATATTTT. This chain links TRBV11-2 with TRBJ1-3; perhaps TRBD1 as D (5 bases). With 5 bases removed from V and 0 bases from J, the gap between germline ends came to 8 bases. CDR3 length equals 14 residues. Germline CDR1 SGHAT, CDR2 FQNNGV. Based on the CDR3 plus reference TRBV11-2 and TRBJ1-3, the full variable domain is EAGVAQSPRYKIIEKRQSVAFWCNPISGHATLYWYQQILGQGPKLLIQFQNNGVVDDSQLPKDRFSAERLKGVDSTLKIQPAKLEDSAVYLCASSAQGSGNTIYFGEGSWLTVV.

This clonotype was picked up a small number of times. This sequence joins TRBV6-1 and TRBJ2-5; TRBD2 matches at 12 bases. Germline loops: CDR1 MNHNS, CDR2 SASEGT. The CDR3 has 15 residues. V lost 7 bases and J lost 5; bases outside the gene matches: 8. CDR3 bases: TGTGCCAGCAAGACTAGCGGGAGTTTGGAGGAGACCCAGTACTTC. It yields the protein CASKTSGSLEETQYF.

Worth noting for this clonotype: A single base separates this from a much larger clone, so it may be a read error. This chain uses TRBV20-1 with TRBJ2-2, with D possibly called TRBD1 or TRBD2 (5 bases each). This CDR3 has 15 residues. CDR1 and CDR2 from the germline V gene are DFQATT and SNEGSKA (reference sequence). V was clipped by 0 bases and J by 6 bases, with 14 bases between them. CDR3 sequence: CSARDTQGSAGELFF. CDR3 coding DNA: TGCAGTGCTAGAGATACCCAGGGTAGCGCCGGGGAGCTGTTTTTT.

J is TRBJ2-5 and V is TRBV19; D is perhaps TRBD1 or TRBD2 (5 bases each). Trimming shortened V by 5 bases and J by 0 bases, and 13 bases separated the two germline ends. The CDR3 consists of 15 residues. Germline loops: CDR1 LNHDA, CDR2 SQIVND (reference sequence). The CDR3 DNA reads TGTGCCAGTAGTTATGCCCAGGGACACCAAGAGACCCAGTACTTC. Translated: CASSYAQGHQETQYF.

This chain joins TRBV3-1 and TRBJ1-6, with 7 bases matching TRBD1. V lost 4 bases and J lost 6; bases outside the gene matches: 6. The CDR3 covers 15 residues. Germline V lookup: CDR1 LGHDT, CDR2 YNNKEL (reference sequence). CDR3 loop: CASSRGTALNSPLHF. CDR3 nucleotide sequence: TGTGCCAGCAGCCGGGGGACAGCCCTTAATTCACCCCTCCACTTT.

The chain joins TRBV7-9 to TRBJ2-5; 9 bases match TRBD1. The CDR3 extends over 11 amino acids. Germline CDR1 reads SEHNR; CDR2 reads FQNEAQ (reference sequence). The V segment lost 8 bases and the J segment 5 bases; nucleotides outside the gene matches: 0. The CDR3 coding sequence is TGTGCCAGCGACAGGGGGGAGACCCAGTACTTC. This translates into CASDRGETQYF.

This chain uses TRBV6-5 with TRBJ1-1; the D gene is possibly TRBD1 (5 bases). The germline gives CDR1 MNHEY, CDR2 SVGAGI. This CDR3 is 15 amino acids long. The ends were cut back, 2 bases at V and 0 bases at J, with 10 bases in the middle. CDR3 DNA: TGTGCCAGCAGTTACCTATCCAGGGTGAACACTGAAGCTTTCTTT. Amino acids: CASSYLSRVNTEAFF.

V and J are TRBV4-3 and TRBJ2-7, with 8 bases matching TRBD1. The length of the CDR3 is 15 residues. V was clipped by 3 bases and J by 4 bases; unmatched bases: 8. Germline V gene data show CDR1 as LGHNA and CDR2 as YSLEER. The CDR3 reads CASSQAGTGRYEQYF. The DNA of the CDR3 is TGCGCCAGCAGCCAGGCCGGGACAGGCCGATACGAGCAGTACTTC.

This chain joins TRBV6-2 or TRBV6-3 and TRBJ2-1; tentatively, D is TRBD1 (5 bases). In germline, CDR1 is MNHEY, CDR2 SVGEGT. The CDR3 is 16 residues long. Trimming cost V 0 bases and J 8 bases, with 17 bases left between them. The DNA for the CDR3 is TGTGCCAGCAGTTACTCGAAATTTCAGGGAATCTATGAGCAGTTCTTC. It translates to CASSYSKFQGIYEQFF.

The V gene is TRBV19, the J gene TRBJ1-1; a weak D match, TRBD1 (5 bases). The CDR3 length is 16 residues. CDR1 is LNHDA and CDR2 is SQIVND in the germline V gene (reference sequence). V gave up 5 bases and J gave up 1 base, with 17 bases separating them. CDR3 amino acids: CASSPREGRGNTEAFF. CDR3 in DNA: TGTGCCAGTAGTCCCCGCGAGGGGAGAGGGAACACTGAAGCTTTCTTT.

CDR3 residues: CASSQESGKGRNEQFF. CDR3 nucleotide sequence: TGTGCCAGCAGCCAAGAAAGCGGGAAGGGGAGGAATGAGCAGTTCTTC. The chain couples TRBV4-2 to TRBJ2-1, with 7 positions matching TRBD2. CDR3 size: 16 residues. Germline-derived CDR1 and CDR2 are LGHNA and YNFKEQ. V was pared by 0 bases and J by 7 bases, with 9 bases of the junction left unmatched.

This clonotype was observed a handful of times. The chain carries TRBV19 and TRBJ1-5; D is undetermined. The CDR3 covers 16 residues. Germline values: CDR1 LNHDA, CDR2 SQIVND (reference sequence). V was trimmed by 6 bases and J by 1 base, leaving 16 bases between them. The CDR3 nucleotides are TGTGCCAGTAGGTTAGGCAGTGAGGTGAGCAATCAGCCCCAGCATTTT. Its protein is CASRLGSEVSNQPQHF.

The V gene is TRBV2, the J gene TRBJ2-5, with 16 bases identical to TRBD2. The germline V gene encodes CDR1 SNHLY and CDR2 FYNNEI. The length of the CDR3 is 19 residues. The junction had 12 bases not matched to a gene; V was cut back by 8 bases and J by 0 bases. The CDR3 loop is CASLWGLAGGVEYQETQYF. Here the CDR3 DNA reads TGTGCCAGCCTTTGGGGACTAGCGGGAGGGGTTGAGTACCAAGAGACCCAGTACTTC.

This clonotype has more than one count but fewer than ten. The genes are TRBV19 and TRBJ1-1; D gene ambiguous. V gave up 3 bases and J gave up 0 bases, with 14 bases separating them. This CDR3 has 16 residues. Germline CDR1 reads LNHDA; CDR2 reads SQIVND (reference sequence). CDR3 sequence reads: CASSIQAGGVNTEAFF. The CDR3 DNA reads as TGTGCCAGTAGTATCCAGGCAGGTGGTGTGAACACTGAAGCTTTCTTT.

This clonotype was found many times. The chain uses TRBV18 and TRBJ1-5; TRBD1 aligns across 7 bases. V lost 7 bases, J lost 2 bases, and 5 bases stayed unmatched. The CDR3 runs to 14 residues. CDR1 and CDR2 from the germline V gene are KGHSH and LQKENI. CDR3 sequence (DNA): TGTGCCAGCTGCCGACAGGGATGCAATCAGCCCCAGCATTTT. The encoded protein is CASCRQGCNQPQHF.

The sample holds a few counts of this clonotype. CDR3 sequence reads: CASSLTSGSLRDEQFF. For the CDR3, the DNA is TGTGCCAGCAGCCTTACTAGCGGGAGTCTTCGGGATGAGCAGTTCTTC. The genes are TRBV28 and TRBJ2-1; 11 bases fit TRBD2. The CDR3 totals 16 residues. Per germline, CDR1 MDHEN and CDR2 SYDVKM. Germline trimming cut 6 bases from V and 8 bases from J; bases unmatched to any gene: 12.

This clonotype has a handful of counts. The chain joins TRBV20-1 to TRBJ2-2, with D perhaps given as TRBD1 or TRBD2 (5 bases each). This CDR3 is 18 amino acids long. Germline CDR1 and CDR2: DFQATT and SNEGSKA (reference sequence). Trimming removed 3 bases at V and 0 bases at J, with 20 bases between. CDR3: CSASFQGEEVSNTGELFF. The CDR3 region has the DNA TGCAGTGCTAGTTTCCAGGGCGAGGAGGTATCGAACACCGGGGAGCTGTTTTTT.

The V and J genes are TRBV2 and TRBJ2-2, with TRBD1 identical over 7 bases. Germline lookup yields CDR1 SNHLY and CDR2 FYNNEI. With V trimmed by 1 base and J by 4 bases, 3 bases remained unmatched. The CDR3 runs 15 residues. Written as DNA, the CDR3 is TGTGCCAGCAGTGAAGAGGGGGCGCGCACCGGGGAGCTGTTTTTT. Amino acid sequence: CASSEEGARTGELFF.

The rearrangement joins TRBV29-1 to TRBJ1-2; no definite D call. Trimming pared 4 bases from V and 0 bases from J, leaving 9 bases between. Germline V gives CDR1 SQVTM, CDR2 ANQGSEA. This CDR3 region has 13 residues. The chain's CDR3 is CSVGVRANYGYTF. Written as DNA, the CDR3 is TGCAGCGTTGGAGTGAGAGCTAACTATGGCTACACCTTC.